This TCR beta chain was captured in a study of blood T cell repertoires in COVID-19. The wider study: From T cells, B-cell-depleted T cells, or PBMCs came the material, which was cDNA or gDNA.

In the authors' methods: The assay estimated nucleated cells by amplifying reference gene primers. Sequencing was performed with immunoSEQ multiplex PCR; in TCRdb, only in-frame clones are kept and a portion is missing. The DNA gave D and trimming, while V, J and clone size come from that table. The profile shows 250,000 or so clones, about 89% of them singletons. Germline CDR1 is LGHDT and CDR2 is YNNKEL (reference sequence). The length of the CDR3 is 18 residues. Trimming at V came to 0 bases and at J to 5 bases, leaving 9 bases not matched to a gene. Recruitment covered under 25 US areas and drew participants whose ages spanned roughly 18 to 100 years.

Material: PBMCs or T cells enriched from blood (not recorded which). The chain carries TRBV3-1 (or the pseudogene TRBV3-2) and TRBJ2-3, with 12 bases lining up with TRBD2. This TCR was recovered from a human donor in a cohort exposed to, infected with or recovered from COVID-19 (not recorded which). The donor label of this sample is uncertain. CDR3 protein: CASSQDLAGGIGKDTQYF. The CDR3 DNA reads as TGTGCCAGCAGCCAAGACCTAGCGGGGGGGATAGGCAAAGATACGCAGTATTTT.